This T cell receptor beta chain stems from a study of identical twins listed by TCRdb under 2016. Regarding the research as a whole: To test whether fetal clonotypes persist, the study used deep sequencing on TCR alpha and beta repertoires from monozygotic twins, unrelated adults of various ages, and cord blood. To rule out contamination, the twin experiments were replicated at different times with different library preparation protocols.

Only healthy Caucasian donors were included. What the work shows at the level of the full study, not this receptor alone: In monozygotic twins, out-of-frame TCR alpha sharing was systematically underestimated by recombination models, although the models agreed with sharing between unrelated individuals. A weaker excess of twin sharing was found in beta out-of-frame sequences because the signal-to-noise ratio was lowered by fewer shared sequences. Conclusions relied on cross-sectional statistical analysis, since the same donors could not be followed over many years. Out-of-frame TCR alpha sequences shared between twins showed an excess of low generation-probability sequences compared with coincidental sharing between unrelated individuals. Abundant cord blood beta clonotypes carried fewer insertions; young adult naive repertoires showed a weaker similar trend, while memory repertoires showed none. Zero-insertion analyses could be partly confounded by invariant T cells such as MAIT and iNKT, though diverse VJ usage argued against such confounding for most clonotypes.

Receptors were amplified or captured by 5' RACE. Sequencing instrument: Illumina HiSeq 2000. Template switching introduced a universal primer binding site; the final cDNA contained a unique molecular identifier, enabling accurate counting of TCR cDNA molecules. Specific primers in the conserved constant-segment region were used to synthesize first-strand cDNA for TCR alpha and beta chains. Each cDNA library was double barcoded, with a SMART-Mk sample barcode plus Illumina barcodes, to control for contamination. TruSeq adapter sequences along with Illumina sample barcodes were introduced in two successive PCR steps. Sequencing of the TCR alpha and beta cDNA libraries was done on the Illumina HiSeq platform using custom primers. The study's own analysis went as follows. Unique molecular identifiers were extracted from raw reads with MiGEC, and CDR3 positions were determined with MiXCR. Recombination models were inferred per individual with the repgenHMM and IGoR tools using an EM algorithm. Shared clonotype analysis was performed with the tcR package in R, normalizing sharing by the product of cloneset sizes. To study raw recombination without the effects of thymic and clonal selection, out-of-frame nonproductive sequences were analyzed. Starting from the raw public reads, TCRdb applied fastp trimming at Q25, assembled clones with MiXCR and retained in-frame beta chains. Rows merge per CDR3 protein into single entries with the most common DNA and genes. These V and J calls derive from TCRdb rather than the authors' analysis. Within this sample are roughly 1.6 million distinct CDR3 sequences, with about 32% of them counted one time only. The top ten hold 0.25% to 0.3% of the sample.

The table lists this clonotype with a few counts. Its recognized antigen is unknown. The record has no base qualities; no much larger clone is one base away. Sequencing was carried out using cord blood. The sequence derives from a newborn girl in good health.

The CDR3 loop reads CASLRTGGIYNEQFF. The DNA sequence is given as TGTGCCAGCCTACGGACAGGGGGTATCTACAATGAGCAGTTCTTC. The chain is made from TRBV28 and TRBJ2-1; TRBD1 aligns with 10 central bases. At the junction V is shortened by 8 bases and J by 3 bases; bases outside the gene matches: 7. Via the germline V gene, CDR1 is MDHEN and CDR2 SYDVKM. The CDR3 spans 15 residues, from the cysteine through the phenylalanine. Only CDR3 DNA remains: 45 bases, in frame from the first base.